The source of this T cell receptor (beta chain) is a study of cytomegalovirus exposure and HLA in healthy donors. As for the study in general: The approximately 690 first-cohort repertoires and the 95 to 150 validation repertoires shared the same platform, a later analysis reported. Study findings and constraints: Cytomegalovirus-associated TCR beta chains were listed, numbering some 180. It was reported that the classifier diagnosed cytomegalovirus status with high specificity and sensitivity in both the original and validation cohorts.

Separate from the roughly 700-subject first cohort was the roughly 120-subject validation cohort, to which the donors belonged. Assay used: immunoSEQ multiplex PCR; TCRdb lists only in-frame clones, some missing. The repertoire holds approximately 230,000 clones, with roughly 87% as singletons. This CDR3 comprises 13 residues. CDR1 is MNHEY and CDR2 is SVGAGI in the germline V gene. The V end lost 8 bases, the J end lost 3 bases, and 11 bases lay between the germline ends. A word on this clone: Its target is unknown.

This TCR derives from a man between 18 and 29 years old in good health and CMV-seropositive. The V and J genes are TRBV6-5 and TRBJ1-3; perhaps TRBD1 as D (5 bases). The sequenced material came from PBMCs. CDR3 DNA: TGTGCCAGCTTAGGGGTCGATGGAAACACCATATATTTT. It encodes CASLGVDGNTIYF.